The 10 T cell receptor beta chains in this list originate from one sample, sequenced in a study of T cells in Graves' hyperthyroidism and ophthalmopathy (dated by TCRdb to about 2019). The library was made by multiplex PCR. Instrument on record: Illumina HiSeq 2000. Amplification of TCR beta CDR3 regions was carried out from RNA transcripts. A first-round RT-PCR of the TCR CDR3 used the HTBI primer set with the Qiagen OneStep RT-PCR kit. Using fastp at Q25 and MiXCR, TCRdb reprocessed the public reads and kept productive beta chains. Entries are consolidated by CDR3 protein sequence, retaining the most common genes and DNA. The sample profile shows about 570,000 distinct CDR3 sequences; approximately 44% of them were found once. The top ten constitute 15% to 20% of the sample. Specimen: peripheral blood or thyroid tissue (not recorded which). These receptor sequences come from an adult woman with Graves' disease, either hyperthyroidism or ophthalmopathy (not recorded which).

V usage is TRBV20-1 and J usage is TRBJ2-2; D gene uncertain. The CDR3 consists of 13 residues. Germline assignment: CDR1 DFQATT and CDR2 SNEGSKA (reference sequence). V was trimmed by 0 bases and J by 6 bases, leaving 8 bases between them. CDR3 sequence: CSARDPGAGELFF. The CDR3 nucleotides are TGCAGTGCTAGAGATCCCGGTGCCGGGGAGCTGTTTTTT.

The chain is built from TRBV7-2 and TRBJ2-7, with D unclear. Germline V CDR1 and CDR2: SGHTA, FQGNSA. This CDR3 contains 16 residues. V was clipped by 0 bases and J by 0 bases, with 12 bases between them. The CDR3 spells CASSLAGTPSSYEQYF. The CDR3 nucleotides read TGTGCCAGCAGCTTAGCGGGAACCCCGAGCTCCTACGAGCAGTACTTC.

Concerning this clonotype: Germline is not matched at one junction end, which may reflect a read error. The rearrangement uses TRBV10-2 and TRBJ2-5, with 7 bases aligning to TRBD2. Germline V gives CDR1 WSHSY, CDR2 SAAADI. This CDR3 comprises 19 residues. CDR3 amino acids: CASSESYRASGLLVEPQYF. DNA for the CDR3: TGCGCCAGCAGTGAGTCGTATCGGGCTAGCGGCCTTCTTGTAGAGCCCCAGTACTTC.

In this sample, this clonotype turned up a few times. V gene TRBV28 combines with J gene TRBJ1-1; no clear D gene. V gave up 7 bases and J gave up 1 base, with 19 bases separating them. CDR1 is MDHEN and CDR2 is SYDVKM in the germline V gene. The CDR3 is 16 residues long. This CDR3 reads CASTFPLGRQNTEAFF. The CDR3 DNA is TGTGCCAGCACTTTCCCGTTAGGGAGACAGAACACTGAAGCTTTCTTT.

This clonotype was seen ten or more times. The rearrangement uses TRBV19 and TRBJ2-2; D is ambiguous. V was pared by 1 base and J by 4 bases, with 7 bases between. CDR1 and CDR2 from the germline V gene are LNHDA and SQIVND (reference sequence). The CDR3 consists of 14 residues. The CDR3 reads CASSIGGITGELFF. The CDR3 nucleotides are TGTGCCAGTAGTATAGGAGGAATCACCGGGGAGCTGTTTTTT.

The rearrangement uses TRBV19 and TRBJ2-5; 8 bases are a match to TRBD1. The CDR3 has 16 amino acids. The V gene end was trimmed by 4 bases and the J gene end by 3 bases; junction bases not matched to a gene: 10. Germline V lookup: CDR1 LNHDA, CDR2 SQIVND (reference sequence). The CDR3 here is CASSTSKDRAEETQYF. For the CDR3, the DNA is TGTGCCAGTAGTACCAGCAAGGACAGGGCAGAAGAGACCCAGTACTTC.

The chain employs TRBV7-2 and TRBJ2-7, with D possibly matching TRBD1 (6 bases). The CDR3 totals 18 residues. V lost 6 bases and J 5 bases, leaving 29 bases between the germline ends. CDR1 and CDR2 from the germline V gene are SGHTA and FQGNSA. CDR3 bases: TGTGCCAGCAGGCTGGGGCCTAGAGGACTTGGACAGAGCCACGAGCAGTACTTC. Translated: CASRLGPRGLGQSHEQYF.

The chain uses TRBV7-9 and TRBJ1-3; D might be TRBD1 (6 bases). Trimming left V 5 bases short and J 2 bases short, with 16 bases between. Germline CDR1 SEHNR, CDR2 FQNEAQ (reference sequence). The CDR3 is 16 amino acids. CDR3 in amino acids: CASSRIDRRPGNTIYF. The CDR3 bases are TGTGCCAGCAGCCGAATCGACAGGCGCCCTGGAAACACCATATATTTT.

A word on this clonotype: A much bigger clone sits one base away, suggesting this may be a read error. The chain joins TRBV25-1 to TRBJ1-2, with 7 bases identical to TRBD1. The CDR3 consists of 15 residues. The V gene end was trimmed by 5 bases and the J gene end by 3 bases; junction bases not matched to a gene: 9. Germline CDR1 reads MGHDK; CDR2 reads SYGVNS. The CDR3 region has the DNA TGTGCCAGCAGTCCCGACCAGGGGGATGACTATGGCTACACCTTC. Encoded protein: CASSPDQGDDYGYTF.

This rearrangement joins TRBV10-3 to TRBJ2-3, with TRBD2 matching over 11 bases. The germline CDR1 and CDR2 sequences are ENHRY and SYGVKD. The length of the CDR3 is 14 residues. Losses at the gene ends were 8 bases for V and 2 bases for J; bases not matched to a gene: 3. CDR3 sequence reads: CAIRSGRDTDTQYF. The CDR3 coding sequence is TGTGCCATCCGTAGCGGGAGGGACACAGATACGCAGTATTTT.